The rows below give T cell receptor beta chains drawn from one sample of a study of breast tumors, draining lymph nodes, adjacent tissues. TCRdb processed the multiplex PCR reads anew with MiXCR; each CDR3 protein has one entry. The data show under 300,000 distinct CDR3 sequences, nearly 35% seen once. The source material was axillary lymph node tissue. These receptors originate from a female donor with breast cancer. Some clones in this sample may be carry-over from other donors' samples. CDR3s include the opening cysteine and the closing phenylalanine or tryptophan. D genes are given only for firm matches. Rows may omit the clone size; those that give it use once, few, many or a size class.

V,D,size,J,DNA,CDR3
TRBV6-5,TRBD2,NA,TRBJ2-7,TGTGCCAGCAGATACGGACTAGCGGGCGAGCAGTACTTC,CASRYGLAGEQYF
TRBV11-2,NA,NA,TRBJ1-1,TGTGCCAGCCGAACGACAGGATCTCTGGCTTTCTTT,CASRTTGSLAFF
TRBV7-2,NA,many,TRBJ1-5,TGTGCCAGCAGCCCCACGGTATTCCAGCCCCAGCATTTT,CASSPTVFQPQHF
TRBV9,TRBD1,NA,TRBJ1-4,TGTGCTAGGGGCACCGGGACAGGGCCCGAAAAACTGTTTTTT,CARGTGTGPEKLFF
TRBV20-1,TRBD2,NA,TRBJ2-1,TGCAGTGCTAGGGGAATTCTAGCGGGAGTCGAAGATACGCAGTTCTTC,CSARGILAGVEDTQFF
TRBV6-1,NA,NA,TRBJ1-3,TGTGCCAGCAGTAAGGGGCGGGCGTTCTCTGGAAACACCATATATTTT,CASSKGRAFSGNTIYF
TRBV3-1,NA,NA,TRBJ1-2,TGTGCCAGCAGCCCCGGGGGGAACAACTATGGCTACACCTTC,CASSPGGNNYGYTF
TRBV12-3/TRBV12-4,NA,many,TRBJ1-3,TGTGCCAGCATCGCAGGGAACACCATATATTTT,CASIAGNTIYF
TRBV30,NA,many,TRBJ2-1,TGTGCCTGGAAAGTGAGGACAGTCTACAATGAGCAGTTCTTC,CAWKVRTVYNEQFF
TRBV12-3/TRBV12-4,NA,once,TRBJ2-7,TGTGCCAGCAGTTTCCAGGACTACGAGCAGTACTTC,CASSFQDYEQYF
TRBV30,NA,many,TRBJ1-2,TGTGCCTGGAGTCTAGCTAACTATGGCTACACCTTC,CAWSLANYGYTF
TRBV20-1,TRBD2,few,TRBJ2-7,TGCAGTGCTAGAGACGGGAGGGGCTCCTCCGAGCAGTACTTC,CSARDGRGSSEQYF
TRBV6-2/TRBV6-3,NA,NA,TRBJ2-2,TGTGCCAGCAGTTACCTCCCACAGGGACGTATCGGGGAGCTGTTTTTT,CASSYLPQGRIGELFF
TRBV6-5,NA,NA,TRBJ2-7,TGTGCCAGCAGTACCCGGGACACCAATTCCTACGAGCAGTACTTC,CASSTRDTNSYEQYF
TRBV11-2,TRBD2,many,TRBJ2-5,TGTGCCAGCAGCCTGGGTGTTTTTGGCCTAGCGGGAGTCGAGACCCAGTACTTC,CASSLGVFGLAGVETQYF
TRBV5-1,TRBD1,NA,TRBJ1-2,TGCGCCAGCAGCTTGAGGGACAGGGCATATGGCTACACCTTC,CASSLRDRAYGYTF
TRBV27,NA,NA,TRBJ2-7,TGTGCCAGCAGTTCCACGGTTTACTACGAGCAGTACTTC,CASSSTVYYEQYF
TRBV2,TRBD2,many,TRBJ2-3,TGTGCCAGCAGTGAGGGACTAGCGGGAGTAGATACGCAGTATTTT,CASSEGLAGVDTQYF
TRBV28,NA,many,TRBJ1-2,TGTGCCAGCAGTGCCACCTATGGCTACACCTTC,CASSATYGYTF
TRBV7-9,NA,many,TRBJ2-1,TGTGCCAGCAGCTTATCTTTTAGCTACAATGAGCAGTTCTTC,CASSLSFSYNEQFF
TRBV20-1,NA,NA,TRBJ2-2,TGCAGTGTCTGGGACCCAACTTATACCGGGGAGCTGTTTTTT,CSVWDPTYTGELFF
TRBV7-8,TRBD2,medium-sized,TRBJ2-4,TGTGCCAGCAGCCCAGGCGGGGGGCTGACCAAAAACATTCAGTACTTC,CASSPGGGLTKNIQYF
TRBV19,TRBD1,many,TRBJ2-1,TGTGCCAGTAGTACCGGACAGGCTAACAATGAGCAGTTCTTC,CASSTGQANNEQFF
TRBV7-7,NA,NA,TRBJ1-3,TGTGCTAGAGATTCTGGAAACACCATATATTTT,CARDSGNTIYF
TRBV9,TRBD2,many,TRBJ2-1,TGTGCCAGCAGCGACCGGACTAGCGGGATTCGAAATGAGCAGTTCTTC,CASSDRTSGIRNEQFF
TRBV7-9,TRBD2,many,TRBJ2-1,TGTGCCAGCAGCCCGACCCTTGGGACTAGCGGGAGGAGATACAATGAGCAGTTCTTC,CASSPTLGTSGRRYNEQFF
TRBV4-3,NA,many,TRBJ2-5,TGCGCCAGCAGCCAGGGGGCAGGGGTGGTGGAGACCCAGTACTTC,CASSQGAGVVETQYF
TRBV2,TRBD1,many,TRBJ1-2,TGTGCCAGCAGTGACGTGGGCGCAGGGGGCTCCAACTATGGCTACACCTTC,CASSDVGAGGSNYGYTF
TRBV7-2,NA,NA,TRBJ2-5,TGTGCCAGCAGCTTAGCCGGACTCGGGGAGACCCAGTACTTC,CASSLAGLGETQYF
TRBV20-1,NA,many,TRBJ2-1,TGCAGTGCTAGAGTTGGGGGGCAGTTATACAATGAGCAGTTCTTC,CSARVGGQLYNEQFF
TRBV15,TRBD1,many,TRBJ1-5,TGTGCCACCAGTTACGGACAGGGAAGAGATAGCAATCAGCCCCAGCATTTT,CATSYGQGRDSNQPQHF
TRBV10-3,NA,many,TRBJ1-2,TGTGCCATCGATAATGTACCGGGCAGGAACTATGGCTACACCTTC,CAIDNVPGRNYGYTF
TRBV5-4,TRBD1,NA,TRBJ1-5,TGTGCCAGCAGCTTGGGGGGGACAGGACAAAATCAGCCCCAGCATTTT,CASSLGGTGQNQPQHF
TRBV6-1,NA,few,TRBJ2-7,TGTGCCAGCAGTGAAGATGAGGGACCCTACGAGCAGTACTTC,CASSEDEGPYEQYF
TRBV7-9,NA,many,TRBJ2-7,TGTGCCAGCAGCTTATCCCTTTCAGGGATCCCCTACGAGCAGTACTTC,CASSLSLSGIPYEQYF
TRBV2,TRBD2,NA,TRBJ2-1,TGTGCCAGCAGGGGGACTAGCGGGAGGGTAAGTTCCTACAATGAGCAGTTCTTC,CASRGTSGRVSSYNEQFF
TRBV28,TRBD2,NA,TRBJ2-7,TGTGCCAGCAGTAGGGACTACGAGCAGCACTTC,CASSRDYEQHF
TRBV6-2/TRBV6-3,TRBD1,NA,TRBJ1-6,TGTGCCAGCACCTCAGGGACAGGGGCTTCACCCCTCCACTTT,CASTSGTGASPLHF
TRBV20-1,TRBD2,once,TRBJ2-7,TGCAGTGCTTCCGGGACTAGCGGGAGGGCCTTTGAGCAGTACTTC,CSASGTSGRAFEQYF
TRBV4-1,NA,many,TRBJ2-3,TGCGCCAGCAGCCAAGATCCGGGGAAAACAGATACGCAGTATTTT,CASSQDPGKTDTQYF
TRBV30,NA,NA,TRBJ1-1,TGTGCCTGGAGTGCCGGACGCCTCCGGAACACTGAAGCTTTCTTT,CAWSAGRLRNTEAFF